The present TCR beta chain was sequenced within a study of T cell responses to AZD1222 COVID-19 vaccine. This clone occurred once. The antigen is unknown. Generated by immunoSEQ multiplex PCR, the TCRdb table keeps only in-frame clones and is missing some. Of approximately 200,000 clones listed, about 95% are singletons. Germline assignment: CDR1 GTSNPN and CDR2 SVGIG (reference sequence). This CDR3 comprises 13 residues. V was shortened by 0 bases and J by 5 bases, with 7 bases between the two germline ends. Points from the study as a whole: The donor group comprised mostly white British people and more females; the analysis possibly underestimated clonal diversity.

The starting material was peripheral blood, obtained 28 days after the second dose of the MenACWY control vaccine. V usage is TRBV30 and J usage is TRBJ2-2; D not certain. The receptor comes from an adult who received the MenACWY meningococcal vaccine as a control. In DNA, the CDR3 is TGTGCCTGGAGTGTACGTACTACCGGGGAGCTGTTTTTT. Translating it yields CAWSVRTTGELFF.